A single sample is the source of the 18 T cell receptor beta chains below, sequenced in a study of cytotoxic CD8 clonotypes in ibrutinib-treated CLL. TCRdb keeps only in-frame clones here, not all; method: immunoSEQ multiplex PCR. The table records nearly 15,000 clones, roughly two thirds of them present only once. Sequencing used PBMCs, obtained before ibrutinib treatment. These receptors all stem from a human donor with chronic lymphocytic leukemia.

This clone was found a few times. V gene TRBV4-2 combines with J gene TRBJ2-1; a weak D match, TRBD2 (6 bases). Trimming shortened V by 4 bases and J by 9 bases, and 13 bases separated the two germline ends. The CDR3 covers 13 residues. Germline lookup yields CDR1 LGHNA and CDR2 YNFKEQ. CDR3 sequence (DNA): TGTGCCAGCAGCCGGACTACTAGGGCTGAGCAGTTCTTC. As protein: CASSRTTRAEQFF.

A few counts support this clone. The chain combines TRBV18 with TRBJ2-1, with a weak D call TRBD1 (5 bases). This CDR3 is built from 15 residues. Trimming took 1 base from V and 0 from J, leaving 7 bases between them. Germline V gene sequence: CDR1 KGHSH, CDR2 LQKENI. Written as DNA, the CDR3 is TGTGCCAGCTCACCACAGGGGATCTCCTACAATGAGCAGTTCTTC. Its translation: CASSPQGISYNEQFF.

This chain links TRBV7-6 with TRBJ2-1, with 8 nucleotides matching TRBD2. Germline CDR1 SGHVS, CDR2 FNYEAQ. J was trimmed by 6 bases and V by 4 bases; bases with no gene match: 11. CDR3 length: 16 amino acids. The CDR3: CASSSGGGGISNEQFF. The CDR3 nucleotides are TGTGCCAGCAGCTCGGGGGGCGGGGGGATCAGCAATGAGCAGTTCTTC.

The chain combines TRBV9 with TRBJ2-3; 11 bases are shared with TRBD2. Per germline, CDR1 SGDLS and CDR2 YYNGEE. V was clipped by 3 bases and J by 0 bases; unmatched bases: 6. This CDR3 comprises 17 residues. The CDR3 nucleotides read TGTGCCAGCAGCGCCCGACTAGCGGGGACGAGCACAGATACGCAGTATTTT. The encoded protein is CASSARLAGTSTDTQYF.

Only one count was recorded for this clone. This chain links TRBV7-9 with TRBJ1-1; D remains unclear. V lost 5 bases and J 8 bases, leaving 12 bases between the germline ends. The length of the CDR3 is 12 residues. The germline gives CDR1 SEHNR, CDR2 FQNEAQ (reference sequence). CDR3 sequence reads: CASSPPGWEAFF. The CDR3 coding sequence is TGTGCCAGCAGCCCCCCAGGCTGGGAAGCTTTCTTT. Drawing the rest from reference TRBV7-9 and TRBJ1-1, the complete variable domain is DTGVSQNPRHKITKRGQNVTFRCDPISEHNRLYWYRQTLGQGPEFLTYFQNEAQLEKSRLLSDRFSAERPKGSFSTLEIQRTEQGDSAMYLCASSPPGWEAFFGQGTRLTVV.

The chain recombines TRBV6-1 with TRBJ2-7, with a weak D call TRBD2 (5 bases). The ends were cut back, 4 bases at V and 3 bases at J, with 10 bases in the middle. This CDR3 has 13 amino acids. Germline loops: CDR1 MNHNS, CDR2 SASEGT. The DNA of the CDR3 is TGTGCCAGCAGTGGTACTAGGGTCTACGAGCAGTACTTC. Translating gives CASSGTRVYEQYF.

This clone was seen a single time. The genes are TRBV5-4 and TRBJ1-1; D uncertain. V was trimmed by 2 bases and J by 8 bases, leaving 10 bases between them. CDR1 is SGHNT and CDR2 is YYREEE in the germline V gene (reference sequence). The CDR3 length is 12 residues. In nucleotides, the CDR3 is TGTGCCAGCAGCTTTGGGTTTGGAGAAGCTTTCTTT. Translation gives CASSFGFGEAFF.

The gene calls are TRBV10-3 and TRBJ1-2, with D tentatively TRBD1 (6 bases). CDR1 is ENHRY and CDR2 is SYGVKD in the germline V gene. There are 16 residues in the CDR3. Trimming shortened V by 4 bases and J by 0 bases, and 15 bases separated the two germline ends. CDR3 protein: CAISGGVQGANYGYTF. CDR3 in DNA: TGTGCCATCAGTGGGGGAGTACAGGGAGCTAACTATGGCTACACCTTC.

Sample share makes this clone medium-sized. The rearrangement joins TRBV19 to TRBJ1-2; D uncertain. CDR3 length: 14 amino acids. The germline CDR1 and CDR2 sequences are LNHDA and SQIVND (reference sequence). V was trimmed by 3 bases and J by 0 bases, leaving 8 bases between them. CDR3 sequence reads: CASSIVGANYGYTF. The CDR3, as DNA: TGTGCCAGTAGTATTGTCGGTGCTAACTATGGCTACACCTTC.

The table lists this clone with a few counts. The rearrangement uses TRBV7-9 and TRBJ2-7; D not certain. CDR1 is SEHNR, CDR2 FQNEAQ, per germline (reference sequence). This CDR3 has 15 residues. Trimming stripped 5 bases from V and 4 bases from J, with 18 bases between. The CDR3 here is CASSPPGSRTYEQYF. The CDR3 nucleotides read TGTGCCAGCAGCCCCCCCGGGTCCAGAACGTACGAGCAGTACTTC.

In its sample, this clone was seen once. The J gene is TRBJ2-7, the V gene TRBV21-1; the table's D call, TRBD2, was not checked against the DNA. TRBV21-1 is a pseudogene segment. The CDR3 runs to 14 residues. CDR3 nucleotide sequence: TGTGCCAGCAGCAACCCTGGGAGGGGGTTAAAGCAGTACGTC. It is translated as CASSNPGRGLKQYV.

J is TRBJ2-5 and V is TRBV27; the D call may be TRBD1 or TRBD2 (5 bases each). Germline V gives CDR1 MNHEY, CDR2 SMNVEV (reference sequence). CDR3 length equals 13 residues. V lost 5 bases and J 5 bases, leaving 12 bases between the germline ends. CDR3 amino acids: CASSRDPWETQYF. The CDR3 DNA reads as TGTGCCAGCAGTAGGGACCCTTGGGAGACCCAGTACTTC.

By frequency in the sample, this clone is large. V and J are TRBV11-2 and TRBJ2-3, with a tentative D call TRBD2 (6 bases). Germline assignment: CDR1 SGHAT and CDR2 FQNNGV. This CDR3 contains 16 residues. V shed 1 base and J shed 2 bases, with 13 bases lying between them. This CDR3 is CASSLVASGVTDTQYF. CDR3 DNA: TGTGCCAGCAGCTTAGTGGCGTCGGGAGTCACAGATACGCAGTATTTT.

This rearrangement joins TRBV28 to TRBJ2-1; D may be TRBD1 (5 bases). V was clipped by 6 bases and J by 0 bases, with 12 bases between them. Germline V lookup: CDR1 MDHEN, CDR2 SYDVKM. The CDR3 is made up of 15 amino acids. The CDR3 spells CASSSGHNSYNEQFF. The CDR3 region has the DNA TGTGCCAGCAGCTCCGGACATAACTCCTACAATGAGCAGTTCTTC.

The sample holds one count of this clone. The chain recombines TRBV19 with TRBJ2-3; TRBD1 might be the D (8 bases). CDR3 length equals 21 residues. CDR1 is LNHDA and CDR2 is SQIVND in the germline V gene (reference sequence). The V gene lost 5 bases and the J gene lost 5 bases, with 35 bases spanning the gap. Here the CDR3 DNA reads TGTGCCAGTAGTCCAACCGGACAGGGATACGGAGCGGGAATGAGGAGAGATACGCAGTATTTT. Translating it yields CASSPTGQGYGAGMRRDTQYF.

The table lists this clone with a count of one. The CDR3 here is CASRRTTGLVGEQYF. The CDR3 region has the DNA TGTGCCAGCAGACGCACAACCGGACTAGTCGGAGAGCAGTACTTC. The chain recombines TRBV2 with TRBJ2-7; 7 bases are a match to TRBD2. The CDR3 totals 15 residues. Germline CDR1 and CDR2: SNHLY and FYNNEI. The V segment lost 6 bases and the J segment 7 bases; nucleotides outside the gene matches: 15.

The chain couples TRBV19 to TRBJ2-3; TRBD1 agrees at 10 bases. The CDR3 is 15 residues long. CDR1 is LNHDA and CDR2 is SQIVND in the germline V gene (reference sequence). Germline trimming cut 9 bases from V and 0 bases from J; bases unmatched to any gene: 6. For the CDR3, the DNA is TGTGCCAGCTCTCCGGACAGGGGGAGCACAGATACGCAGTATTTT. Amino acid sequence: CASSPDRGSTDTQYF.

This rearrangement joins TRBV2 to TRBJ2-1; TRBD2 aligns across 7 bases. The germline gives CDR1 SNHLY, CDR2 FYNNEI. The CDR3 covers 14 residues. V shed 6 bases, J shed 12 bases, and the junction held 14 bases outside the gene matches. The CDR3 sequence is CASRVGLGEFTQFF. The CDR3 DNA reads as TGTGCCAGCAGGGTAGGACTAGGGGAGTTCACGCAGTTCTTC.